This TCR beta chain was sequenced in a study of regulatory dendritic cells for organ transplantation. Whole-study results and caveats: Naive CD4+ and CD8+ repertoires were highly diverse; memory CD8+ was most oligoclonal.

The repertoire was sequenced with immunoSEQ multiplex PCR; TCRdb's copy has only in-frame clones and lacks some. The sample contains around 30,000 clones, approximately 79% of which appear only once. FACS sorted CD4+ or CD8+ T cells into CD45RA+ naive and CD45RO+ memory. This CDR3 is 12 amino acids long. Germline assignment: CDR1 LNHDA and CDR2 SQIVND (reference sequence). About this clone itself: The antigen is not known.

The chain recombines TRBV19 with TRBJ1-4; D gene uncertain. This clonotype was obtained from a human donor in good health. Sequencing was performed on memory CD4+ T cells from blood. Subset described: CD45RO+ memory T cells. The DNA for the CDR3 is TGTGCAGCAGGACGGCTAAATGAAAAACTGTTTTTT. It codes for CAAGRLNEKLFF.